The 13 T cell receptor beta chains below come from one sample, sequenced in a study of T cell responses to AZD1222 COVID-19 vaccine. This table comes from immunoSEQ multiplex PCR, and its TCRdb copy is limited to in-frame clones, with some not included. This table holds some 130,000 clones, about 93% found once. The sample in question was peripheral blood, obtained on day 0 of AZD1222 vaccination. The receptors stem from an adult in good health.

The CDR3: CASSLEQGVGEQYF. CDR3 coding DNA: TGTGCCAGCAGTTTAGAACAGGGGGTAGGTGAGCAGTACTTC. The chain links TRBV27 to TRBJ2-7, with TRBD1 identical over 8 bases. The junction had 7 bases not matched to a gene; V was cut back by 2 bases and J by 7 bases. Per germline, CDR1 MNHEY and CDR2 SMNVEV (reference sequence). CDR3 length: 14 amino acids.

Worth noting for this clone: This same CDR3 is encoded by further DNA sequences in the sample. The gene calls are TRBV27 and TRBJ1-5; D remains unclear. Per germline, CDR1 MNHEY and CDR2 SMNVEV (reference sequence). V was trimmed by 6 bases and J by 6 bases, leaving 9 bases between them. This CDR3 is built from 12 residues. The CDR3 DNA sequence: TGTGCCAGCAGCCTCGGAGGTCAGCCCCAGCATTTT. Amino acid sequence: CASSLGGQPQHF.

J is TRBJ1-1 and V is TRBV28; 7 bases agree with TRBD1. V was clipped by 5 bases and J by 1 base; unmatched bases: 4. Germline V gene sequence: CDR1 MDHEN, CDR2 SYDVKM. The CDR3 spans 14 residues. CDR3 residues: CASSPSGGNTEAFF. The DNA of the CDR3 is TGTGCCAGCAGTCCCTCAGGGGGGAACACTGAAGCTTTCTTT.

The chain employs TRBV4-2 and TRBJ1-2; no definite D call. V lost 4 bases and J lost 4, with 22 bases in between. The CDR3 runs to 17 residues. From germline, CDR1 is LGHNA and CDR2 YNFKEQ. The CDR3 loop is CASSPPLQPEWGYGYTF. CDR3 bases: TGTGCCAGCAGCCCCCCTCTCCAGCCTGAATGGGGCTATGGCTACACCTTC.

J is TRBJ1-3 and V is TRBV18; no clear D gene. The CDR3 consists of 15 residues. The germline gives CDR1 KGHSH, CDR2 LQKENI. The germline V and J ends were trimmed by 5 bases and 8 bases, with 19 bases remaining between them. Here the CDR3 reads CASSTQTTGLDTIYF. DNA for the CDR3: TGTGCCAGCTCAACCCAGACGACTGGTCTAGACACCATATATTTT.

The chain combines TRBV5-1 with TRBJ2-5; the match to TRBD1 covers 7 bases. The CDR3 has 16 residues. Germline trimming cut 4 bases from V and 3 bases from J; bases unmatched to any gene: 12. Germline V CDR1 and CDR2: SGHRS, YFSETQ. CDR3 residues: CASSSSGGSVKETQYF. The CDR3 DNA reads TGCGCCAGCAGCAGTTCAGGGGGTTCGGTCAAAGAGACCCAGTACTTC.

V and J are TRBV3-1 (or the pseudogene TRBV3-2) and TRBJ2-7, with 9 bases lining up with TRBD2. Germline trimming cut 4 bases from V and 6 bases from J; bases unmatched to any gene: 16. Germline CDR1 and CDR2: LGHDT and YNNKEL (reference sequence). The CDR3 contains 17 residues. CDR3 residues: CASSRNLLAGQSCEQYF. CDR3 in DNA: TGTGCCAGCAGCCGTAACCTACTAGCGGGCCAGAGCTGCGAGCAGTACTTC.

The chain recombines TRBV6-2 or TRBV6-3 with TRBJ1-5, with no clear D. CDR1 is MNHEY and CDR2 is SVGEGT in the germline V gene. V was pared by 0 bases and J by 0 bases, with 12 bases between. CDR3 length: 17 amino acids. CDR3 protein: CASSYSGSHYSNQPQHF. The CDR3 nucleotides read TGTGCCAGCAGTTACTCGGGCAGCCACTATAGCAATCAGCCCCAGCATTTT.

This chain connects TRBV12-5 to TRBJ2-1, with a possible D match to TRBD2 (5 bases). The ends were cut back, 0 bases at V and 7 bases at J, with 10 bases in the middle. Germline assignment: CDR1 LGHNT and CDR2 FRNRAP. The CDR3 loop spans 14 amino acids. The CDR3 DNA reads TGTGCTAGTGGTTTGGTACGGAGAGGGAATGAGCAGTTCTTC. Amino acids: CASGLVRRGNEQFF.

This chain uses TRBV2 with TRBJ2-7, with TRBD2 matching 12 bases. CDR1 is SNHLY, CDR2 FYNNEI, per germline. The trim removed 1 base at V and 1 base at J, leaving 8 bases unmatched. This CDR3 spans 18 amino acids. As DNA, the CDR3 is TGTGCCAGCAGTGAAGGGCGACTAGCGGGAGTAGGGTCCTACGAGCAGTACTTC. This codes for CASSEGRLAGVGSYEQYF.

This chain links TRBV11-2 with TRBJ1-6; no definite D call. V lost 5 bases to trimming and J lost 8 bases, with 10 bases between them. This CDR3 region has 13 residues. Germline CDR1 reads SGHAT; CDR2 reads FQNNGV. The chain's CDR3 is CASSLGPDSPLHF. CDR3 in DNA: TGTGCCAGCAGCCTCGGACCTGATTCACCCCTCCACTTT. The variable domain in full, with the rest retrieved from reference TRBV11-2 and TRBJ1-6, is EAGVAQSPRYKIIEKRQSVAFWCNPISGHATLYWYQQILGQGPKLLIQFQNNGVVDDSQLPKDRFSAERLKGVDSTLKIQPAKLEDSAVYLCASSLGPDSPLHFGNGTRLTVT.

V gene TRBV11-2 combines with J gene TRBJ1-4, with D unclear. Germline-derived CDR1 and CDR2 are SGHAT and FQNNGV. The CDR3 has 14 residues. Trimming removed 5 bases from V and 7 bases from J, with 14 bases in between. CDR3 sequence: CASSHLRTGEKLFF. The CDR3 region has the DNA TGTGCCAGCAGCCACCTCCGGACGGGTGAAAAACTGTTTTTT.

The chain has TRBV27 and TRBJ2-2, with unresolved D. The ends were cut back, 7 bases at V and 6 bases at J, with 15 bases in the middle. This CDR3 is built from 14 residues. The germline CDR1 and CDR2 sequences are MNHEY and SMNVEV (reference sequence). The CDR3 DNA reads TGTGCCAGCACTTTTCAGAGTAGGTCCGGGGAGCTGTTTTTT. This codes for CASTFQSRSGELFF.